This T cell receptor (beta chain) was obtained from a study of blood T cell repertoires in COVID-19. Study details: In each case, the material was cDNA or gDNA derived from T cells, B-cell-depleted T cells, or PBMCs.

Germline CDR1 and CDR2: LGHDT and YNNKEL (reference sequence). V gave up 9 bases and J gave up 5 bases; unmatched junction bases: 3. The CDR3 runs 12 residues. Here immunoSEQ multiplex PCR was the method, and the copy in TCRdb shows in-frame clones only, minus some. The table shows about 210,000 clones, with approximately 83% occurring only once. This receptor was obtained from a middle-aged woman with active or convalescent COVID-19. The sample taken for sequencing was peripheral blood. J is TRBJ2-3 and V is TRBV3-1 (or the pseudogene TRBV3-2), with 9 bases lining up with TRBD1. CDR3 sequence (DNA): TGTGCCAGTAACAGGGGGCAAGATACGCAGTATTTT. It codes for CASNRGQDTQYF.